This note documents a single T cell receptor beta chain sequence. This record belongs to a study of CD8 T cells in ankylosing spondylitis. Deletions cut 7 bases from V and 8 bases from J, with 20 bases between. The CDR3 has 13 amino acids. Germline V gene sequence: CDR1 DFQATT, CDR2 SNEGSKA (reference sequence). TCRdb fed the 5' RACE reads into MiXCR, producing one record per CDR3 protein. The data contain around 75,000 distinct CDR3 sequences, about 5.2% of them singletons. The V call is TRBV20-1, the J call TRBJ1-2; D ambiguous. The sample comprised blood, either unsorted or a sorted T cell fraction (not recorded which). The sequence derives from a male donor with ankylosing spondylitis or in good health (not recorded which). The CDR3 region has the DNA TGCAGTGTTATACCCCGAAGGAGTCGGGGCTACACCTTC. Protein product: CSVIPRRSRGYTF.